Below, one T cell receptor beta chain is given with its context. Its antigen target is currently unknown. No clone much larger than this one lies a single base away; base qualities are absent. The library came from the immunoSEQ multiplex PCR assay. In TCRdb, the immuneACCESS table is reduced to in-frame sequences with V and J assigned. These tables do not hold every clone; where another copy was compared, an unresolved V gene accounts for under half, and the others remain unexplained. The sample data list roughly 20,000 clones, and roughly nine tenths of these were observed just once. Of the sample, about 8% is held by the ten largest clones. This sample is drawn from a study of T cell changes during pregnancy in multiple sclerosis (dated by TCRdb to the late 2010s). Study-wide context: The study looked at changes in the T cell repertoire across pregnancy in women with multiple sclerosis.

Specimen: CD8+ T cells from peripheral blood mononuclear cells, collected in the second trimester of pregnancy. This TCR came from a female donor in good health, enrolled as a control in a pregnancy study.

CDR3 protein: CASSQAGSSYNEQFF. The DNA reads as follows: TGTGCCAGCAGCCAAGCGGGAAGTTCCTACAATGAGCAGTTCTTC. The V and J genes are TRBV6-5 and TRBJ2-1, and 7 bases in between align with TRBD2. The CDR3 has 15 amino acids, counting the end cysteine and phenylalanine. Just CDR3 DNA is preserved here, 45 bases in frame from base 1. Compared with germline, V lacks 6 bases and J lacks 1 base; bases without a gene match: 6. Via the germline V gene, CDR1 is MNHEY and CDR2 SVGAGI.